This TCR beta chain was found in a study of CD8+ T cells in alopecia areata. The wider study: Treated individuals took tofacitinib by mouth, 5 to 10 mg twice daily. Study-wide results and caveats: Whereas mice showed it more clearly, TCR sharing across patients was murkier, possibly because of HLA.

CD4+ and CD8+ T cells were sorted from PBMCs stained for CD3, CD4 and CD8. On this clone: Its target is not known.

RNA extraction and reverse transcription yielded cDNA as sequencing template. Sequencing was performed with immunoSEQ multiplex PCR; in TCRdb, only in-frame clones are kept and a portion is missing. The sample consists of about 130,000 clones, almost 50% of them appearing once. Deletions cut 3 bases from V and 4 bases from J, with 19 bases between. The CDR3 runs 16 residues. Germline V gene data show CDR1 as SQVTM and CDR2 as ANQGSEA. This TCR came from a human donor with alopecia areata. Material: CD8+ T cells sorted from blood, obtained at week 0. The chain has TRBV29-1 and TRBJ2-1; D not certain. CDR3 bases: TGCAGCGTTGAGGCGGAGCCATCGTCCGCTTACAATGAGCAGTTCTTC. Translated, it gives CSVEAEPSSAYNEQFF.